Listed below are T cell receptor beta chains from one sample, sequenced in a study of T cells in Graves' hyperthyroidism and ophthalmopathy. MiXCR, run by TCRdb on the multiplex PCR reads, gives a single entry per CDR3 protein. This sample carries hundreds of thousands of distinct CDR3 sequences, more than 15% of them seen once, and the ten largest clones take almost 8%. Specimen: blood. The receptor source for this set is a woman aged 18-29 years with Graves' hyperthyroidism. Each CDR3 is given with its conserved first and last residue. A D gene is named only where the DNA matches it firmly.

v_gene,j_gene,d_gene,CDR3aa
TRBV7-3,TRBJ2-1,TRBD1,CASSSDRGEQFF
TRBV20-1,TRBJ1-2,TRBD1,CSARGGGQGATYGYTF
TRBV4-1,TRBJ2-5,TRBD1,CASSQGPGQGRETQYF
TRBV6-2/TRBV6-3,TRBJ1-2,TRBD1,CASSTDRGAYGHTF
TRBV18,TRBJ1-4,NA,CASSPGAEGEKLFF
TRBV2,TRBJ2-5,TRBD1,CASSDPDREETQYF
TRBV20-1,TRBJ2-1,TRBD1,CSARAGTGGSEQFF
TRBV12-3/TRBV12-4,TRBJ1-3,TRBD1,CASTPGGTFSGNTIYF
TRBV10-3,TRBJ2-7,TRBD2,CAIRSGEGSYEQYF
TRBV19,TRBJ2-1,NA,CASSTTTYNEQFF
TRBV12-3/TRBV12-4,TRBJ2-7,NA,CASAPRAGPYEQYF
TRBV7-9,TRBJ2-2,TRBD2,CASSSLAGGPPGTGELFF
TRBV10-3,TRBJ2-5,NA,CAISEGLGIGGETQYF
TRBV5-1,TRBJ1-2,NA,CASSLDPGTNYGYTF
TRBV11-2,TRBJ2-7,TRBD1,CASRGTGSYEQYF
TRBV18,TRBJ2-5,NA,CASSPQPGETQYF
TRBV6-1,TRBJ2-1,TRBD2,CASSERQREGRREQFF
TRBV6-1,TRBJ2-2,NA,CASISARTGELFF
TRBV12-3/TRBV12-4,TRBJ2-5,TRBD2,CASSRPPGLAALGGETQYF
TRBV20-1,TRBJ1-6,NA,CSASPRRGGDNSPLHF
TRBV6-4,TRBJ2-3,NA,CASSPGSTDTRYF
TRBV10-3,TRBJ2-1,NA,CAIRGSTEQFF
TRBV7-6,TRBJ2-3,NA,CASSLWAGPGDTQYF
TRBV12-3/TRBV12-4,TRBJ2-3,TRBD2,CASSLDQSLAGGQTDTQYF
TRBV3-1,TRBJ1-2,NA,CASSQGRGPDYYGYTF
TRBV10-3,TRBJ1-5,NA,CAISGSNSAGQPQHF
TRBV12-3/TRBV12-4,TRBJ2-3,NA,CASMPTSTDTQYF
TRBV7-2,TRBJ2-1,TRBD2,CASSARGGTAEFF
TRBV5-1,TRBJ2-5,TRBD1,CASSLTGGKTQYF
TRBV15,TRBJ2-2,NA,CATSSRDLNTGELFF
TRBV7-2,TRBJ1-2,TRBD1,CASSPHRGYGYTF
TRBV6-5,TRBJ2-5,TRBD2,CASSYGVAGAETQYF
TRBV5-1,TRBJ2-3,TRBD2,CASSERGVLTDTQYF
TRBV9,TRBJ2-3,NA,CASSVGGQDTQYF
TRBV30,TRBJ2-1,NA,CAWSGVIGRSSYNEQFF
TRBV6-2/TRBV6-3,TRBJ2-1,NA,CASSSRAGGAYNEQFF
TRBV6-1,TRBJ2-4,TRBD1,CASTKTGKGGKNIQYF
TRBV11-2,TRBJ1-1,TRBD1,CASSLAGDSEAFF
TRBV10-3,TRBJ1-4,NA,CAVSGGQSANEKLFF
TRBV6-2/TRBV6-3,TRBJ1-2,NA,CASSYSYSYYGYTF
TRBV2,TRBJ1-3,NA,CAPRPPAANTIYF
TRBV20-1,TRBJ2-7,TRBD1,CSAREGQGVAGQYF
TRBV20-1,TRBJ2-3,NA,CSARRGLHTDTQYF
TRBV7-3,TRBJ2-3,NA,CASSLNPTLSTDTQYF
TRBV18,TRBJ2-1,NA,CASSPGNLRNEQFF
TRBV6-5,TRBJ1-5,TRBD1,CASSPGQGKGNQPQHF
TRBV12-3/TRBV12-4,TRBJ1-1,NA,CASSLGHTEAFF
TRBV28,TRBJ1-2,NA,CASSPAGSNYGYTF
TRBV30,TRBJ2-5,NA,CAWRGGASETQYF
TRBV28,TRBJ1-5,TRBD1,CASSGGAGGYNQPQHF
TRBV6-1,TRBJ1-6,NA,CASHDPRGSPLHF
TRBV3-1,TRBJ2-7,NA,CASSHGATREQYF